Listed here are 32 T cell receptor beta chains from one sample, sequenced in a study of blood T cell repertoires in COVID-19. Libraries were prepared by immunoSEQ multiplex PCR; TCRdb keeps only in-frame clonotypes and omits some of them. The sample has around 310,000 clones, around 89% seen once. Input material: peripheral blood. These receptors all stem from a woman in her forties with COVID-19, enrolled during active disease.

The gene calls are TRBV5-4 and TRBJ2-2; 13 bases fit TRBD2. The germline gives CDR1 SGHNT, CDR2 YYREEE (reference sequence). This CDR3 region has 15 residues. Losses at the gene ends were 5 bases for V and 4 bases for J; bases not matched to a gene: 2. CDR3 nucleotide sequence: TGTGCCAGCAGTCGGACTAGCGGGAGCACCGGGGAGCTGTTTTTT. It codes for CASSRTSGSTGELFF. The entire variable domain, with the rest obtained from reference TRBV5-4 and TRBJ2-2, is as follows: ETGVTQSPTHLIKTRGQQVTLRCSSQSGHNTVSWYQQALGQGPQFIFQYYREEENGRGNFPPRFSGLQFPNYSSELNVNALELDDSALYLCASSRTSGSTGELFFGEGSRLTVL.

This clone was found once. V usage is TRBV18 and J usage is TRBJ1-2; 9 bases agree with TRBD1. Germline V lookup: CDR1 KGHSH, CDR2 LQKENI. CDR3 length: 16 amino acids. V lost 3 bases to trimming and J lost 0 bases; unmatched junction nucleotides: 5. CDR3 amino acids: CASSPGQGITNYGYTF. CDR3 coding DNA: TGTGCCAGCTCACCGGGACAGGGAATAACTAACTATGGCTACACCTTC.

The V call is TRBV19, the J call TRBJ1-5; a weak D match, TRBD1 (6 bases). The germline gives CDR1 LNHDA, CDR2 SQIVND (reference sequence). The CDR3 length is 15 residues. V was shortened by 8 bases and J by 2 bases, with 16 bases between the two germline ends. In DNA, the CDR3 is TGTGCCAGTCTTTTACAGGGAAGGGGCAATCAGCCCCAGCATTTT. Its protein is CASLLQGRGNQPQHF.

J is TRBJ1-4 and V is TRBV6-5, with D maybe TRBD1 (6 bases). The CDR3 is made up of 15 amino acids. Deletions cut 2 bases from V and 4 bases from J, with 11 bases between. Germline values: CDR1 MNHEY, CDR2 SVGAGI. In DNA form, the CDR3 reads TGTGCCAGCAGTTACGGGGGACAAATTAATGAAAAACTGTTTTTT. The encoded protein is CASSYGGQINEKLFF.

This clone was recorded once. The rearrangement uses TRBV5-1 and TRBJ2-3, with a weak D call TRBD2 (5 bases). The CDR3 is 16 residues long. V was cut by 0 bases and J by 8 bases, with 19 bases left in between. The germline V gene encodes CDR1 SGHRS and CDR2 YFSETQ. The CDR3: CASSLGDYPVGSTQYF. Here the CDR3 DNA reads TGCGCCAGCAGCTTGGGCGACTACCCTGTGGGAAGTACGCAGTATTTT.

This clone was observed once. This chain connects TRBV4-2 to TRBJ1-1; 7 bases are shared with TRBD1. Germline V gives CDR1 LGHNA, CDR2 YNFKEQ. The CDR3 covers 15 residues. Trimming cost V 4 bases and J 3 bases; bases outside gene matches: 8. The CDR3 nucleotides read TGTGCCAGCAGCCGCCGGCAGGGGGAGGACACTGAAGCTTTCTTT. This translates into CASSRRQGEDTEAFF.

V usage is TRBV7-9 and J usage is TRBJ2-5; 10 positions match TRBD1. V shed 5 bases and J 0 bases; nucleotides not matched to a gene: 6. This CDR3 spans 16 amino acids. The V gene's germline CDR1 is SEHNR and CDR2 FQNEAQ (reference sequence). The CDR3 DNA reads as TGTGCCAGCAGCCTAGGGGACAGGGGCTACCAAGAGACCCAGTACTTC. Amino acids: CASSLGDRGYQETQYF.

The CDR3 nucleotides are TGCGCCAGCAGCCAGGAAGCGGGATACACAGATACGCAGTATTTT. Translating gives CASSQEAGYTDTQYF. The genes are TRBV5-1 and TRBJ2-3; TRBD2 aligns across 7 bases. The germline gives CDR1 SGHRS, CDR2 YFSETQ. This CDR3 region has 15 residues. J was trimmed by 2 bases and V by 4 bases; bases with no gene match: 7.

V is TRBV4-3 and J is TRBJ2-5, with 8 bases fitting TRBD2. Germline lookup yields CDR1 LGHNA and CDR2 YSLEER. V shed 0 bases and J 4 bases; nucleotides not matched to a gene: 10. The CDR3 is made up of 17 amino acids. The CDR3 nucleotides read TGCGCCAGCAGCCAAGATCGGATCGGGGGGGAGGGAGAGACCCAGTACTTC. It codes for CASSQDRIGGEGETQYF.

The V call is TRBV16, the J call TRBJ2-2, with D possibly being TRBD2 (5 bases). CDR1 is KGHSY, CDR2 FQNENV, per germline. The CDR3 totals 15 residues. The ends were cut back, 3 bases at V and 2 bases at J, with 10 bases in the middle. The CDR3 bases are TGTGCCAGCAGCCACGAGGGCGTCAACACCGGGGAGCTGTTTTTT. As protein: CASSHEGVNTGELFF.

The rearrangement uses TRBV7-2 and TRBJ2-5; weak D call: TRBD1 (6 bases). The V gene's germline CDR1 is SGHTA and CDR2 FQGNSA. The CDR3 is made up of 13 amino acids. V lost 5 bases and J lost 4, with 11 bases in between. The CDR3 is CASSLDSRETQYF. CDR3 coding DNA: TGTGCCAGCAGCCTGGACAGTCGAGAGACCCAGTACTTC.

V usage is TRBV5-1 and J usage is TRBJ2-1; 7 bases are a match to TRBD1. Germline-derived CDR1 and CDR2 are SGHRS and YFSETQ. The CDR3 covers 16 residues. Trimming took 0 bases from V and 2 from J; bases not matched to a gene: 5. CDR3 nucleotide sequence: TGCGCCAGCAGCTTGGCTACCACAGGGGCCTACAATGAGCAGTTCTTC. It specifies CASSLATTGAYNEQFF.

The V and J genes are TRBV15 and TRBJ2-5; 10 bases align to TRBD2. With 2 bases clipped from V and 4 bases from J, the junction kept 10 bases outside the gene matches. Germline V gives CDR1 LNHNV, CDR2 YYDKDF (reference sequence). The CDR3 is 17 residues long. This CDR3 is CATSRSLAGSFSETQYF. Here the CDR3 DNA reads TGTGCCACCAGCAGATCACTAGCGGGGAGTTTTTCAGAGACCCAGTACTTC.

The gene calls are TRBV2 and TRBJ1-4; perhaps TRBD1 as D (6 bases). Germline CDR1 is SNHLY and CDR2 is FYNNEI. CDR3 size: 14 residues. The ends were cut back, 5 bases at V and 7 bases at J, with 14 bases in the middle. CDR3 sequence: CASSKSQGSEKLFF. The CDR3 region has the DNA TGTGCCAGCAGTAAGTCACAGGGTAGTGAAAAACTGTTTTTT. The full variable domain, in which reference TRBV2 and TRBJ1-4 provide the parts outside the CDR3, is EPEVTQTPSHQVTQMGQEVILRCVPISNHLYFYWYRQILGQKVEFLVSFYNNEISEKSEIFDDQFSVERPDGSNFTLKIRSTKLEDSAMYFCASSKSQGSEKLFFGSGTQLSVL.

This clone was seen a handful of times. The DNA of the CDR3 is TGCGCCAGCAGCCCACGGACAGCCAACTATGGCTACACCTTC. Its translation is CASSPRTANYGYTF. The chain has TRBV4-3 and TRBJ1-2; maybe TRBD1 (6 bases). Germline V gene sequence: CDR1 LGHNA, CDR2 YSLEER. This CDR3 is 14 amino acids long. Trimming took 4 bases from V and 2 from J, leaving 11 bases between them.

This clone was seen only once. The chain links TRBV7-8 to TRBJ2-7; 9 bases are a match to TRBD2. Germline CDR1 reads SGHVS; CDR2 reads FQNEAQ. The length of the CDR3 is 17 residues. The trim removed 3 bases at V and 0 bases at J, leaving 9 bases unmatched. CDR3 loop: CASSFSLAGMSSYEQYF. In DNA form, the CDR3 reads TGTGCCAGCAGCTTCTCCCTAGCGGGAATGAGCTCCTACGAGCAGTACTTC. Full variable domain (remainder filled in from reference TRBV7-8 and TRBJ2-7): GAGVSQSPRYKVAKRGQDVALRCDPISGHVSLFWYQQALGQGPEFLTYFQNEAQLDKSGLPSDRFFAERPEGSVSTLKIQRTQQEDSAVYLCASSFSLAGMSSYEQYFGPGTRLTVT.

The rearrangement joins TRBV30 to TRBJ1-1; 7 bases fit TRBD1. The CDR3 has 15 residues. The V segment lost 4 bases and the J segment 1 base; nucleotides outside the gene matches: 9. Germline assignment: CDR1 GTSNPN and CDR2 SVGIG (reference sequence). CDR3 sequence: CAWKSETGRNTEAFF. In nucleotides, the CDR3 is TGTGCCTGGAAATCAGAGACAGGGAGGAACACTGAAGCTTTCTTT.

The CDR3 protein is CASTPRDLGGYTF. The CDR3 nucleotides are TGTGCCAGCACTCCCCGGGATTTGGGGGGCTACACCTTC. The J gene is TRBJ1-2, the V gene TRBV6-6, with D hard to call. Per the germline V gene, CDR1 is MNHNY and CDR2 is SVGAGI (reference sequence). The ends were cut back, 7 bases at V and 8 bases at J, with 17 bases in the middle. The CDR3 totals 13 residues.

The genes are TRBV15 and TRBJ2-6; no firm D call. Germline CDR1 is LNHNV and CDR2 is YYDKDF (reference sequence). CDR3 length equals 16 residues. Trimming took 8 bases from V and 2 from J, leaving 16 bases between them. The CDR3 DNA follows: TGTGCCACCTCCGGGTCCTTGCCTACTGGGGCCAACGTCCTGACTTTC. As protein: CATSGSLPTGANVLTF.

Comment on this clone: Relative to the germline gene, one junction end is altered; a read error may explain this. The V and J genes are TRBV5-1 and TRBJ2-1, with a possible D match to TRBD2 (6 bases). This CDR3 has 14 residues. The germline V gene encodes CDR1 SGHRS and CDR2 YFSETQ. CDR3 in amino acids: CAGSSPGLHNEQFF. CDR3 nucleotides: TGCGCCGGCAGCTCGCCTGGACTACATAATGAGCAGTTCTTC.

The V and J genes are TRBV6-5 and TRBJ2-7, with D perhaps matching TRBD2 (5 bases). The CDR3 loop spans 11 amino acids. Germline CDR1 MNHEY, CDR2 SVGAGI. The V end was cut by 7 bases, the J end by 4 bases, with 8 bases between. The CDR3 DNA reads TGTGCCAGCACCGGGGAGTACGAGCAGTACTTC. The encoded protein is CASTGEYEQYF.

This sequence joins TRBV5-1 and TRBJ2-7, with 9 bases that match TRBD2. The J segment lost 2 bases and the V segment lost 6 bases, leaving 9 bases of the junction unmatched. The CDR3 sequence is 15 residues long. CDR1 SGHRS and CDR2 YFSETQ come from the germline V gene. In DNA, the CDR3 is TGCGCCAGCAAATTAGCGGGAGTAGGGCCCTACGAGCAGTACTTC. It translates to CASKLAGVGPYEQYF. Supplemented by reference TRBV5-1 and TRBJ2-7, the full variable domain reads KAGVTQTPRYLIKTRGQQVTLSCSPISGHRSVSWYQQTPGQGLQFLFEYFSETQRNKGNFPGRFSGRQFSNSRSEMNVSTLELGDSALYLCASKLAGVGPYEQYFGPGTRLTVT.

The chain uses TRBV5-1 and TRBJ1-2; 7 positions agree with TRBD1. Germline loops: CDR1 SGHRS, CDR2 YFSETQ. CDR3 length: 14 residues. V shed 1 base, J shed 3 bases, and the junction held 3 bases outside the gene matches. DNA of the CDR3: TGCGCCAGCAGCTTGTCAGACAGGGACTATGGCTACACCTTC. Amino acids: CASSLSDRDYGYTF.

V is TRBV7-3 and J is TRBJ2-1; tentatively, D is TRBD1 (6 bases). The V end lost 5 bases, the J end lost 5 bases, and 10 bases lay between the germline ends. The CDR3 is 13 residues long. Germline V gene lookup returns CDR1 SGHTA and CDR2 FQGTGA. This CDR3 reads CASSRDNNNEQFF. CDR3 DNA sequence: TGTGCCAGCAGCCGGGACAACAACAATGAGCAGTTCTTC.

The CDR3, as DNA: TGTGCCAGCAAACGGGAGCCCGCAGATACGCAGTATTTT. Translating it yields CASKREPADTQYF. This chain uses TRBV9 with TRBJ2-3; tentatively, D is TRBD2 (6 bases). This CDR3 comprises 13 residues. The germline V gene encodes CDR1 SGDLS and CDR2 YYNGEE. V was shortened by 6 bases and J by 4 bases, with 12 bases between the two germline ends.

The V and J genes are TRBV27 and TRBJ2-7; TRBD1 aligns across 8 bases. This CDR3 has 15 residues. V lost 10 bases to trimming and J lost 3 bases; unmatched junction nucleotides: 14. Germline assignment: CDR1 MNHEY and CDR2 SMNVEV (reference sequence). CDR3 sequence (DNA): TGTGCCACCAGGACAGGGCGTAGATATCTCTACGAGCAGTACTTC. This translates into CATRTGRRYLYEQYF.

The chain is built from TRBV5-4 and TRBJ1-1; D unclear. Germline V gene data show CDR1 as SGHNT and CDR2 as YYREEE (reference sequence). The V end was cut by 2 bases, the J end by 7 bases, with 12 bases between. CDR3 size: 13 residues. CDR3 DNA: TGTGCCAGCAGCTTTGGATTGACTCTTGAAGCTTTCTTT. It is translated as CASSFGLTLEAFF.

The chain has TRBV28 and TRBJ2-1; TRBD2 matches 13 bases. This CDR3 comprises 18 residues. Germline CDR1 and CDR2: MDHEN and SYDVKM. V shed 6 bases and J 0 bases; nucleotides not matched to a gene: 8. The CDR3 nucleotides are TGTGCCAGCAGACCTACTAGCGGGGGGGGTCGCTCCTACAATGAGCAGTTCTTC. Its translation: CASRPTSGGGRSYNEQFF.

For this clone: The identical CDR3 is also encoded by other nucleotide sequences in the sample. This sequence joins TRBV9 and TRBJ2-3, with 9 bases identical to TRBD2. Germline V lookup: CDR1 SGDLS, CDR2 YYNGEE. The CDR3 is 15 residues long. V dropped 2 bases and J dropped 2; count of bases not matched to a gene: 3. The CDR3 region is CASSVGGGATDTQYF. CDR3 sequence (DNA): TGTGCCAGCAGCGTCGGCGGGGGGGCCACAGATACGCAGTATTTT.

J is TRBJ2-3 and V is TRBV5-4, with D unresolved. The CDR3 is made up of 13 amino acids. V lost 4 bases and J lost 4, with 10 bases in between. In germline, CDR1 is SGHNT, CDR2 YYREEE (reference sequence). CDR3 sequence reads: CASSMGSADTQYF. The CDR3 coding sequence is TGTGCCAGCAGCATGGGAAGCGCAGATACGCAGTATTTT.

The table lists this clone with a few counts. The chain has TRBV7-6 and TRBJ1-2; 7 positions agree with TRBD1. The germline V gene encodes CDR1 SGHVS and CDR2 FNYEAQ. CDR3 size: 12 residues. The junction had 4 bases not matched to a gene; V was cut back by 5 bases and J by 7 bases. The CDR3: CASSNDRAGYTF. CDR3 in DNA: TGTGCCAGCAGCAACGACAGGGCTGGCTACACCTTC.

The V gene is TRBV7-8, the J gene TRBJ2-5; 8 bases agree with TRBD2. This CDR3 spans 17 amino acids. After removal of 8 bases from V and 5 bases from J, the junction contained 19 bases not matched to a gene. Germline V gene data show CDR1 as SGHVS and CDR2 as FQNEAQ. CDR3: CASGRGGLGGRGETQYF. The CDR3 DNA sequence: TGTGCCAGCGGCCGAGGGGGACTAGGCGGGAGAGGCGAGACCCAGTACTTC.